This T cell receptor (beta chain) was recorded in a study of PD-L1 blockade in urothelial cancer. Background on the study: From about 2014, patients received atezolizumab, given as 1,200 mg intravenously every 3 weeks. Patients' histories included 0 to 3 prior chemotherapy regimens.

On this clone: Its antigen is unknown.

Study-wide results and limits: Clonality of blood TCR below the median before treatment predicted better survival.

The CDR3 length is 14 residues. V dropped 2 bases and J dropped 8; count of bases not matched to a gene: 8. Germline V gene sequence: CDR1 MGHRA, CDR2 YSYEKL. Generated by immunoSEQ multiplex PCR, the TCRdb table keeps only in-frame clones and is missing some. The sample has about 45,000 clones; less than 95% are singletons. Time point described: peripheral blood 6 weeks after treatment start. Sequences were derived from PBMCs, sampled around atezolizumab (anti-PD-L1) treatment. This sequence originates from a man between 65 and 85 years old with urothelial cancer. The rearrangement uses TRBV4-1 and TRBJ1-1, with 7 nucleotides matching TRBD1. The CDR3: CASSQLDRVSEAFF. As DNA, the CDR3 is TGCGCCAGCAGCCAACTTGACAGGGTAAGCGAAGCTTTCTTT.